Below, 16 T cell receptor beta chains from the same sample are listed, as sequenced in a study of T cell responses to AZD1222 COVID-19 vaccine. TCRdb's copy holds only in-frame clones and misses some; the assay was immunoSEQ multiplex PCR. Here the sample spans around 110,000 clones, around 91% being singletons. The material was peripheral blood, obtained on day 0 of AZD1222 vaccination. The receptors shown here come from an adult in good health.

This chain joins TRBV7-9 and TRBJ2-1; D may be TRBD2 (6 bases). This CDR3 has 15 amino acids. Trimming stripped 1 base from V and 12 bases from J, with 19 bases between. Germline V CDR1 and CDR2: SEHNR, FQNEAQ (reference sequence). CDR3 loop: CASSLGTIVSDVQFF. The CDR3 nucleotides read TGTGCCAGCAGCTTAGGGACTATCGTTTCAGACGTGCAGTTCTTC. Full variable domain (missing parts from reference TRBV7-9 and TRBJ2-1): DTGVSQNPRHKITKRGQNVTFRCDPISEHNRLYWYRQTLGQGPEFLTYFQNEAQLEKSRLLSDRFSAERPKGSFSTLEIQRTEQGDSAMYLCASSLGTIVSDVQFFGPGTRLTVL.

The chain couples TRBV5-6 to TRBJ1-3; D call uncertain. CDR3 length equals 14 residues. V shed 1 base and J shed 4 bases, with 9 bases lying between them. Per the germline V gene, CDR1 is SGHDT and CDR2 is YYEEEE. CDR3 sequence (DNA): TGTGCCAGCAGCTTGCATAAGTCCGGAAACACCATATATTTT. This translates into CASSLHKSGNTIYF.

In this sample, this clone turned up once. This sequence joins TRBV5-6 and TRBJ2-1, with TRBD1 matching 11 bases. Germline values: CDR1 SGHDT, CDR2 YYEEEE. Trimming took 4 bases from V and 4 from J; bases not matched to a gene: 4. CDR3 length equals 15 residues. The CDR3 bases are TGTGCCAGCAGCGTCGGGACAGGGGGGTACAATGAGCAGTTCTTC. Protein product: CASSVGTGGYNEQFF.

The chain has TRBV13 and TRBJ2-1; 7 bases match TRBD2. CDR1 PRHDT and CDR2 FYEKMQ come from the germline V gene (reference sequence). This CDR3 region has 20 residues. V trimming: 5 bases; J trimming: 8 bases; junction bases outside the gene matches: 27. In nucleotides, the CDR3 is TGTGCCAGCAGCCTAGTGGGATGGGCTTCGCGGGGGAGCGATTTAGATGAGCAGTTCTTC. Its translation is CASSLVGWASRGSDLDEQFF.

The genes are TRBV7-2 and TRBJ2-3; 10 nucleotides agree with TRBD2. This CDR3 is built from 18 residues. The V and J ends lost 5 bases and 3 bases, in that order; junction bases with no gene match: 14. CDR1 is SGHTA and CDR2 is FQGNSA in the germline V gene. CDR3 nucleotide sequence: TGTGCCAGCAGCAAGGTGGGACTAGCGTCATCCACAACAGATACGCAGTATTTT. Protein sequence: CASSKVGLASSTTDTQYF.

The chain has TRBV7-9 and TRBJ1-4, with D possibly matching TRBD1 (6 bases). CDR3 length: 14 residues. Germline V gene sequence: CDR1 SEHNR, CDR2 FQNEAQ (reference sequence). V lost 5 bases and J 7 bases, leaving 14 bases between the germline ends. The CDR3 protein is CASSTRQDGEKLFF. The CDR3 DNA sequence: TGTGCCAGCAGCACCCGACAGGACGGTGAAAAACTGTTTTTT.

The V call is TRBV6-4, the J call TRBJ2-2; 7 nucleotides align to TRBD1. Per germline, CDR1 MRHNA and CDR2 SNTAGT. With V trimmed by 4 bases and J by 4 bases, 6 bases remained unmatched. This CDR3 contains 15 residues. This CDR3 is CASSAIGGPTGELFF. CDR3 nucleotide sequence: TGTGCCAGCAGTGCGATAGGGGGCCCCACCGGGGAGCTGTTTTTT.

The chain links TRBV7-9 to TRBJ1-2, with TRBD1 matching over 8 bases. Germline V gives CDR1 SEHNR, CDR2 FQNEAQ (reference sequence). Trimming removed 5 bases from V and 2 bases from J; junction bases left unmatched: 4. This CDR3 region has 14 residues. The CDR3 bases are TGTGCCAGCAGCGGGAGACAGGGGAACTATGGCTACACCTTC. As protein: CASSGRQGNYGYTF.

This rearrangement joins TRBV10-3 to TRBJ2-2; 7 positions match TRBD2. After removal of 7 bases from V and 3 bases from J, the junction contained 8 bases not matched to a gene. This CDR3 spans 15 amino acids. From germline, CDR1 is ENHRY and CDR2 SYGVKD. The CDR3 DNA sequence: TGTGCCATCAATAAGCGGGGAGATGACACCGGGGAGCTGTTTTTT. This encodes CAINKRGDDTGELFF.

This chain joins TRBV7-2 and TRBJ1-3, with 7 bases aligning to TRBD1. Trimming took 1 base from V and 0 from J; bases not matched to a gene: 6. In germline, CDR1 is SGHTA, CDR2 FQGNSA. This CDR3 comprises 17 residues. The CDR3, as DNA: TGTGCCAGCAGCTTAGGGGCAGGGGGACCCTCTGGAAACACCATATATTTT. Its translation: CASSLGAGGPSGNTIYF.

The chain combines TRBV7-2 with TRBJ1-5; 8 nucleotides agree with TRBD1. V lost 5 bases and J lost 4; bases outside the gene matches: 10. The V gene's germline CDR1 is SGHTA and CDR2 FQGNSA. CDR3 size: 16 residues. The CDR3: CASSPWTGRGNQPQHF. CDR3 DNA sequence: TGTGCCAGCAGCCCGTGGACAGGGAGGGGGAATCAGCCCCAGCATTTT.

The V gene is TRBV11-2, the J gene TRBJ1-6; the D is unclear. This CDR3 comprises 15 residues. V lost 1 base and J lost 5, with 9 bases in between. Germline V gives CDR1 SGHAT, CDR2 FQNNGV. The CDR3 DNA follows: TGTGCCAGCAGCTTAGGGGGATTAGATAATTCACCCCTCCACTTT. It encodes CASSLGGLDNSPLHF.

This clone was picked up one time. The chain carries TRBV29-1 and TRBJ1-1; perhaps TRBD1 as D (6 bases). CDR1 is SQVTM and CDR2 is ANQGSEA in the germline V gene. The CDR3 consists of 16 residues. Trimming removed 0 bases at V and 6 bases at J, with 20 bases between. The CDR3 loop reads CSVEDWQGIVFSEAFF. The CDR3 DNA reads TGCAGCGTTGAAGATTGGCAGGGGATAGTATTTTCTGAAGCTTTCTTT.

This clone was picked up a small number of times. V usage is TRBV6-1 and J usage is TRBJ2-7; 8 nucleotides line up with TRBD1. Looked up from germline, CDR1 is MNHNS and CDR2 is SASEGT. The CDR3 is 16 amino acids. The V segment lost 3 bases and the J segment 6 bases; nucleotides outside the gene matches: 13. The CDR3 nucleotides are TGTGCCAGCAGTGACCACCGGGGCGGACAGGGTTCCGAGCAGTACTTC. Residues: CASSDHRGGQGSEQYF.

V and J are TRBV5-1 and TRBJ1-2; TRBD1 agrees at 12 bases. In germline, CDR1 is SGHRS, CDR2 YFSETQ. The CDR3 extends over 16 amino acids. V was clipped by 0 bases and J by 4 bases; unmatched bases: 4. CDR3 sequence reads: CASSLEGQGAPYGYTF. The CDR3 DNA sequence: TGCGCCAGCAGCTTGGAGGGACAGGGGGCTCCCTATGGCTACACCTTC.

This clone rates as large. The genes are TRBV4-2 and TRBJ2-2; perhaps D is TRBD1 or TRBD2 (5 bases each). CDR1 and CDR2 from the germline V gene are LGHNA and YNFKEQ. Deletions cut 0 bases from V and 3 bases from J, with 11 bases between. The CDR3 runs 16 residues. DNA for the CDR3: TGTGCCAGCAGCCAAGATCCAGGGAGCGACACCGGGGAGCTGTTTTTT. This gives the protein CASSQDPGSDTGELFF.